The 21 T cell receptor beta chains reported below all come from one sample, sequenced in a study of blood T cell repertoires in COVID-19. The assay was immunoSEQ multiplex PCR, and TCRdb's table has in-frame clones only and misses some. The sample comprises around 450,000 clones, about 89% of which are singletons, and more than 4% rests with the top ten. The sample comprised peripheral blood. The receptors come from a woman in her 30s with acute or convalescent COVID-19.

This clone was detected only once. The chain carries TRBV9 and TRBJ2-5; D is unclear. This CDR3 spans 14 amino acids. CDR1 and CDR2 from the germline V gene are SGDLS and YYNGEE. V gave up 3 bases and J gave up 5 bases, with 14 bases separating them. The CDR3 spells CASSADLSRETQYF. In DNA, the CDR3 is TGTGCCAGCAGCGCAGACCTATCGCGGGAGACCCAGTACTTC.

The V gene is TRBV5-1, the J gene TRBJ1-6, with 9 bases that match TRBD1. V shed 1 base, J shed 7 bases, and the junction held 3 bases outside the gene matches. This CDR3 region has 15 residues. Germline V gene sequence: CDR1 SGHRS, CDR2 YFSETQ. This CDR3 is CASSLSTGGNSPLHF. The CDR3 nucleotides read TGCGCCAGCAGCTTGTCGACAGGGGGAAATTCACCCCTCCACTTT.

V and J are TRBV19 and TRBJ2-7; 7 positions match TRBD1. V was pared by 5 bases and J by 5 bases, with 6 bases of the junction left unmatched. The CDR3 loop spans 13 amino acids. Germline CDR1 is LNHDA and CDR2 is SQIVND (reference sequence). CDR3 sequence reads: CASSETGSDEQYF. CDR3 DNA: TGTGCCAGTAGTGAGACAGGGAGCGACGAGCAGTACTTC.

CDR3 coding DNA: TGTGCCAGCAGTCGGGACAGGGCCTCCTACGAGCAGTACTTC. Its translation: CASSRDRASYEQYF. V is TRBV27 and J is TRBJ2-7; 9 bases are a match to TRBD1. The CDR3 is 14 amino acids. The germline CDR1 and CDR2 sequences are MNHEY and SMNVEV (reference sequence). Trimming removed 5 bases from V and 0 bases from J; junction bases left unmatched: 2.

A single count supports this clone. This rearrangement joins TRBV5-4 to TRBJ2-1; TRBD1 matches 11 bases. V was pared by 0 bases and J by 15 bases, with 2 bases of the junction left unmatched. Germline CDR1 reads SGHNT; CDR2 reads YYREEE (reference sequence). CDR3 length equals 12 residues. The CDR3 loop reads CASSLDGTGGFF. In DNA, the CDR3 is TGTGCCAGCAGCTTGGATGGGACAGGGGGGTTCTTC.

This chain links TRBV13 with TRBJ1-1; the D gene is possibly TRBD1 (6 bases). Germline V gene sequence: CDR1 PRHDT, CDR2 FYEKMQ (reference sequence). V was shortened by 5 bases and J by 2 bases, with 21 bases between the two germline ends. There are 17 residues in the CDR3. CDR3 region: CASSPLVGGAKNTEAFF. The CDR3 coding sequence is TGTGCCAGCAGCCCATTGGTCGGGGGGGCGAAAAACACTGAAGCTTTCTTT.

This clone was recorded once. The chain is built from TRBV6-5 and TRBJ1-6; tentatively, D is TRBD1 (5 bases). CDR1 and CDR2 from the germline V gene are MNHEY and SVGAGI. Trimming cost V 6 bases and J 14 bases, with 20 bases left between them. This CDR3 contains 14 residues. CDR3 coding DNA: TGTGCCAGCAGGGCCGGGGGAACGGGATTCACCCTCCACTTT. As protein: CASRAGGTGFTLHF.

The gene calls are TRBV28 and TRBJ2-5; a possible D gene is TRBD1 (6 bases). CDR1 and CDR2 from the germline V gene are MDHEN and SYDVKM. The ends were cut back, 7 bases at V and 5 bases at J, with 17 bases in the middle. The CDR3 is 14 residues long. The CDR3 nucleotides are TGTGCCAGCACTCTCAATACAGGGCCGGAGACCCAGTACTTC. This sequence encodes CASTLNTGPETQYF. The full variable domain, completed using reference TRBV28 and TRBJ2-5, is DVKVTQSSRYLVKRTGEKVFLECVQDMDHENMFWYRQDPGLGLRLIYFSYDVKMKEKGDIPEGYSVSREKKERFSLILESASTNQTSMYLCASTLNTGPETQYFGPGTRLLVL.

The genes are TRBV12-3 or TRBV12-4 and TRBJ1-2; weak D call: TRBD1 (5 bases). V lost 5 bases, J lost 5 bases, and 12 bases lay in between. CDR3 length: 13 amino acids. CDR3 sequence: CASSPQVGYGYTF. CDR3 bases: TGTGCCAGCAGTCCACAGGTCGGGTATGGCTACACCTTC.

The chain employs TRBV5-8 and TRBJ2-7, with D perhaps matching TRBD2 (5 bases). V was shortened by 4 bases and J by 6 bases, with 8 bases between the two germline ends. Germline values: CDR1 SGHTS, CDR2 YDEGEE. This CDR3 contains 11 residues. The chain's CDR3 is CASSGGREQYF. CDR3 DNA sequence: TGTGCCAGCAGCGGAGGACGCGAGCAGTACTTC.

The V call is TRBV6-1, the J call TRBJ2-5, with TRBD1 matching over 11 bases. V trimming: 1 base; J trimming: 5 bases; junction bases outside the gene matches: 3. The length of the CDR3 is 15 residues. Germline values: CDR1 MNHNS, CDR2 SASEGT. CDR3 protein: CASSEGTGGAETQYF. The CDR3 coding sequence is TGTGCCAGCAGTGAAGGGACAGGGGGCGCGGAGACCCAGTACTTC.

Here the CDR3 DNA reads TGTGCCAGCAGTGCGGGTTATCGACAGGGGGATTCACCCCTCCACTTT. Translating it yields CASSAGYRQGDSPLHF. The rearrangement links TRBV2 to TRBJ1-6; 9 bases are a match to TRBD1. The CDR3 is 16 amino acids. In germline, CDR1 is SNHLY, CDR2 FYNNEI. V was clipped by 4 bases and J by 8 bases; unmatched bases: 9. Full variable domain (rest looked up from reference TRBV2 and TRBJ1-6): EPEVTQTPSHQVTQMGQEVILRCVPISNHLYFYWYRQILGQKVEFLVSFYNNEISEKSEIFDDQFSVERPDGSNFTLKIRSTKLEDSAMYFCASSAGYRQGDSPLHFGNGTRLTVT.

The CDR3 nucleotides read TGTGCCAGTAGTATAGATGGGGGGGGCCGGAATGAGCAGTTCTTC. As protein: CASSIDGGGRNEQFF. V is TRBV19 and J is TRBJ2-1; D is perhaps TRBD2 (7 bases). The CDR3 has 15 amino acids. CDR1 and CDR2 from the germline V gene are LNHDA and SQIVND (reference sequence). Trimming took 0 bases from V and 7 from J, leaving 13 bases between them.

The chain is built from TRBV13 and TRBJ1-2; possibly TRBD1 for D (6 bases). Germline CDR1 and CDR2: PRHDT and FYEKMQ (reference sequence). There are 14 residues in the CDR3. V lost 5 bases, J lost 3 bases, and 13 bases lay in between. The CDR3 DNA reads as TGTGCCAGCAGCACCCCGACAGGCCACTATGGCTACACCTTC. Protein sequence: CASSTPTGHYGYTF.

The chain combines TRBV2 with TRBJ2-5, with D uncertain. Germline CDR1 reads SNHLY; CDR2 reads FYNNEI. Trimming cost V 4 bases and J 3 bases, with 6 bases left between them. CDR3 length: 12 residues. The CDR3 DNA reads TGTGCCAGCAGTGTTAGAGAAGAGACCCAGTACTTC. Amino acid sequence: CASSVREETQYF.

In this sample, this clone turned up a few times. The chain combines TRBV5-4 with TRBJ1-2; unclear D gene. Trimming took off 0 bases at V and 3 bases at J, with 3 bases between the two ends. Germline V gene sequence: CDR1 SGHNT, CDR2 YYREEE (reference sequence). The length of the CDR3 is 12 residues. DNA of the CDR3: TGTGCCAGCAGCTTGGGCGACTATGGCTACACCTTC. This codes for CASSLGDYGYTF.

The chain combines TRBV12-3 or TRBV12-4 with TRBJ2-7, with TRBD2 as a possible D gene (5 bases). With 5 bases removed from V and 1 base from J, the gap between germline ends came to 9 bases. The CDR3 is 13 residues long. For the CDR3, the DNA is TGTGCCAGCAGTACTAGTCCTTCCTACGAGCAGTACTTC. As protein: CASSTSPSYEQYF.

The chain recombines TRBV6-5 with TRBJ2-2; a weak D match, TRBD2 (7 bases). Germline loops: CDR1 MNHEY, CDR2 SVGAGI. The CDR3 spans 15 residues. With 3 bases removed from V and 6 bases from J, the gap between germline ends came to 14 bases. The CDR3 region has the DNA TGTGCCAGCAGTTATTGGGGGGGCTACGCCGGGGAGCTGTTTTTT. This gives the protein CASSYWGGYAGELFF.

The chain employs TRBV7-9 and TRBJ2-1, with TRBD2 matching over 13 bases. CDR1 and CDR2 (germline): SEHNR, FQNEAQ (reference sequence). V shed 5 bases, J shed 8 bases, and the junction held 9 bases outside the gene matches. The CDR3 extends over 16 amino acids. The CDR3 DNA sequence: TGTGCCAGCAGCCCGGGACTAGCGGGGCCGAGAGATGAGCAGTTCTTC. This sequence encodes CASSPGLAGPRDEQFF.

This rearrangement joins TRBV11-2 to TRBJ1-4, with 7 bases matching TRBD1. The CDR3 length is 15 residues. Germline V lookup: CDR1 SGHAT, CDR2 FQNNGV. With 1 base clipped from V and 7 bases from J, the junction kept 6 bases outside the gene matches. The CDR3 loop is CASSLGRGRGEKLFF. CDR3 DNA sequence: TGTGCCAGCAGCTTAGGGAGGGGGCGCGGTGAAAAACTGTTTTTT.

The gene calls are TRBV5-6 and TRBJ2-5; no clear D. CDR3 length: 13 amino acids. The V and J ends lost 5 bases and 5 bases respectively, with 13 bases between them. Germline V gene sequence: CDR1 SGHDT, CDR2 YYEEEE. This CDR3 reads CASSQPNGETQYF. CDR3 in DNA: TGTGCCAGCAGTCAACCCAATGGCGAGACCCAGTACTTC.